The 2 T cell receptor beta chains below all came from one sample that was sequenced in a study of T cell repertoires in cytomegalovirus infection. TCRdb analysed the reads with MiXCR anew, one entry per CDR3 protein. The sample lists roughly 600,000 distinct CDR3 sequences, approximately 24% seen once, with 6.5% to 10% in the top ten. Sequencing was carried out using CD8+ T cells from PBMCs. These receptor sequences come from a human donor in good health (CMV status not recorded). Some clones in this sample may be carry-over from other donors' samples.

In DNA form, the CDR3 reads TGTGCCAGCAGTTTATCGAGGACAGGGGGCCACGAGCAGTACGTC. Protein sequence: CASSLSRTGGHEQYV. This chain uses TRBV27 with TRBJ2-7, with 11 bases that match TRBD1. The CDR3 totals 15 residues. V shed 0 bases and J 5 bases; nucleotides not matched to a gene: 3. Germline V gene sequence: CDR1 MNHEY, CDR2 SMNVEV (reference sequence).

Points on this clonotype: A much larger clone lies a single base off, so this may be a read error. This chain connects TRBV7-6 to TRBJ2-5, with D perhaps being TRBD1 or TRBD2 (5 bases each). Trimming took 10 bases from V and 4 from J, leaving 25 bases between them. CDR1 and CDR2 (germline): SGHVS, FNYEAQ. This CDR3 spans 16 amino acids. The CDR3 region is CANTLRRPGTAETQYF. DNA for the CDR3: TGTGCCAACACCTTGAGGCGGCCCGGGACGGCAGAGACCCAGTACTTC.